The 9 T cell receptor beta chains below were found in one sample sequenced in a study of early T cells in non-severe SARS-CoV-2 infection. TCRdb reprocessed the 5' RACE reads via MiXCR and lists one record per CDR3 protein. The top ten clones hold more than 8.5% of a sample with about 33,000 distinct CDR3 sequences, 3.9% of them seen once. The sequencing sample was made of whole blood. The receptors stem from an adult who was a healthcare worker with PCR-confirmed SARS-CoV-2 infection or an uninfected control (not recorded which).

In its sample, this clonotype was seen a few times. This chain uses TRBV10-3 with TRBJ2-1; 8 bases are shared with TRBD1. V was clipped by 0 bases and J by 9 bases; unmatched bases: 7. CDR3 length equals 15 residues. CDR1 and CDR2 from the germline V gene are ENHRY and SYGVKD. CDR3 DNA sequence: TGTGCCATCAGTGAGTCCGGACAGGGAGGAGGTGAGCAGTTCTTC. Translated: CAISESGQGGGEQFF.

This clonotype was observed a few times. The chain combines TRBV4-3 with TRBJ2-1, with unresolved D. Trimming took off 1 base at V and 8 bases at J, with 9 bases between the two ends. Germline values: CDR1 LGHNA, CDR2 YSLEER. This CDR3 has 13 amino acids. The CDR3 loop reads CASSQALLYEQFF. The CDR3 DNA sequence: TGCGCCAGCAGCCAAGCGCTCTTGTATGAGCAGTTCTTC.

The sample holds many counts of this clonotype. The chain is built from TRBV12-3 or TRBV12-4 and TRBJ2-1; 9 nucleotides match TRBD2. CDR3 length equals 15 residues. Trimming at V came to 10 bases and at J to 6 bases, leaving 13 bases not matched to a gene. The CDR3 protein is CANQRAGGSGNEQFF. The CDR3 DNA reads as TGTGCCAACCAAAGGGCGGGAGGGAGTGGCAATGAGCAGTTCTTC.

The table lists this clonotype with a few counts. The chain combines TRBV7-8 with TRBJ1-6; weak D call: TRBD1 (6 bases). This CDR3 comprises 14 residues. Germline values: CDR1 SGHVS, CDR2 FQNEAQ. Trimming shortened V by 1 base and J by 7 bases, and 8 bases separated the two germline ends. The CDR3 sequence: CASSLGDTNSPLHF. The CDR3 DNA sequence: TGTGCCAGCAGCTTAGGGGACACAAATTCACCCCTCCACTTT.

This clonotype was counted between two and nine times. The chain recombines TRBV7-3 with TRBJ2-7; 9 nucleotides align to TRBD2. CDR3 size: 16 residues. Per germline, CDR1 SGHTA and CDR2 FQGTGA. With V trimmed by 5 bases and J by 2 bases, 10 bases remained unmatched. The CDR3 DNA sequence: TGTGCCAGCAGCCCCCCCGTAGCGGGAGCCCCCTACGAGCAGTACTTC. It encodes CASSPPVAGAPYEQYF. Variable domain in full (rest from reference TRBV7-3 and TRBJ2-7): GAGVSQTPSNKVTEKGKYVELRCDPISGHTALYWYRQSLGQGPEFLIYFQGTGAADDSGLPNDRFFAVRPEGSVSTLKIQRTERGDSAVYLCASSPPVAGAPYEQYFGPGTRLTVT.

The rearrangement uses TRBV20-1 and TRBJ2-3; D is undetermined. CDR1 DFQATT and CDR2 SNEGSKA come from the germline V gene (reference sequence). The CDR3 runs to 14 residues. The V and J ends lost 7 bases and 0 bases respectively, with 14 bases between them. The CDR3 protein is CSVGQDGSTDTQYF. CDR3 sequence (DNA): TGCAGTGTCGGCCAAGACGGGAGCACAGATACGCAGTATTTT.

In this sample, this clonotype turned up many times. This chain uses TRBV15 with TRBJ2-2; 8 nucleotides line up with TRBD2. The germline CDR1 and CDR2 sequences are LNHNV and YYDKDF (reference sequence). The CDR3 sequence is 18 residues long. Germline trimming cut 1 base from V and 7 bases from J; bases unmatched to any gene: 14. The CDR3 spells CATSRGPVRAGVSGELFF. The CDR3 DNA reads as TGTGCCACCAGCAGAGGTCCAGTCCGAGCGGGAGTAAGCGGGGAGCTGTTTTTT.

This clonotype came up many times. The chain combines TRBV4-3 with TRBJ2-3, with 8 bases matching TRBD1. The germline V gene has CDR1 LGHNA and CDR2 YSLEER. The ends lost 4 bases at V and 4 bases at J; junction bases unmatched: 1. The CDR3 runs 13 residues. The CDR3 spells CASSRTGPDTQYF. The CDR3 DNA reads as TGCGCCAGCAGCCGGACAGGGCCAGATACGCAGTATTTT.

Ten or more counts support this clonotype. The chain carries TRBV27 and TRBJ2-7, with 9 positions matching TRBD1. This CDR3 is 15 amino acids long. V shed 5 bases and J 5 bases; nucleotides not matched to a gene: 10. The germline gives CDR1 MNHEY, CDR2 SMNVEV (reference sequence). DNA of the CDR3: TGTGCCAGCAGTCCGATCCCAGGACAGGGGAACGAGCAGTACTTC. This encodes CASSPIPGQGNEQYF.